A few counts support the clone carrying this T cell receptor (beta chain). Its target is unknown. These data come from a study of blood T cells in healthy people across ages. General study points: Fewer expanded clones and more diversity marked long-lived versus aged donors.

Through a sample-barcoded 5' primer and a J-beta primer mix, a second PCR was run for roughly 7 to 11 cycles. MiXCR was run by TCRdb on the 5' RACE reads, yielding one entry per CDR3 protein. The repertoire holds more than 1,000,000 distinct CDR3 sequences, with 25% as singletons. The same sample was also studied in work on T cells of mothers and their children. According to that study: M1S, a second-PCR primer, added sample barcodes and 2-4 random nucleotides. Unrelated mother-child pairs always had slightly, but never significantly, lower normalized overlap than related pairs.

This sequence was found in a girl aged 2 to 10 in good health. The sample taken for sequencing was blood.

The CDR3 bases are TGTGCCAGCAGTTTAATCCTCGATGATTACTCCTACGAGCAGTACTTC. Its translation: CASSLILDDYSYEQYF. J is TRBJ2-7 and V is TRBV12-3 or TRBV12-4, with unresolved D. Trimming removed 2 bases from V and 0 bases from J, with 14 bases in between. The CDR3 has 16 residues.